The source of this T cell receptor beta chain is a study of regulatory T cells in long-lasting Graves disease. With iRepertoire HTBI primers and Arm-PCR of CDR3 regions, TCR beta libraries were built. Each CDR3 protein is one row after TCRdb ran MiXCR on the multiplex PCR reads. The table has roughly 500,000 distinct CDR3 sequences, 14% seen once. V was trimmed by 3 bases and J by 3 bases, leaving 15 bases between them. Germline V gene data show CDR1 as MGHRA and CDR2 as YSYEKL. This CDR3 has 15 residues. This clonotype was detected a few times. Time point described: newly diagnosed GD, antithyroid drugs for less than 3 months. With RNA extracted from PBMCs as input, the TCR library was made. Graves' disease diagnoses followed American Thyroid Association guidelines. The data also belong to a second study, concerning T cells in Graves' hyperthyroidism and ophthalmopathy. According to that study: TCR CDR3 regions were first amplified by RT-PCR with HTBI primers.

The receptor comes from a woman aged 45 to 65 with Graves disease. V usage is TRBV4-1 and J usage is TRBJ2-7; tentatively, D is TRBD1 (5 bases). Sequences were derived from peripheral blood mononuclear cells (PBMCs), sampled at new diagnosis, from a patient treated with antithyroid drugs. The CDR3 reads CASSHLTGSYYEQYF. The DNA of the CDR3 is TGCGCCAGCAGCCATCTTACAGGTTCATACTACGAGCAGTACTTC.